A single sample is the source of the 9 T cell receptor beta chains below, sequenced in a study of siplizumab effects on memory and regulatory T cells. Profiled with immunoSEQ multiplex PCR; TCRdb holds only in-frame clones, not every one. The profile shows about 100,000 clones, about 95% of them singletons. The sequenced sample consisted of Tregs sorted from blood. These receptors all come from a human donor in good health.

On this clone itself: One end of the junction does not line up with germline, which may come from a read error. This chain joins TRBV5-1 and TRBJ2-2, with a tentative D call TRBD2 (5 bases). This CDR3 is built from 14 residues. Germline V gene data show CDR1 as SGHRS and CDR2 as YFSETQ. CDR3 protein: CASRPGDLSGVLFF. Here the CDR3 DNA reads TGCGCCAGTAGACCCGGAGACCTCTCCGGGGTGCTGTTTTTT.

Only one count was recorded for this clone. V usage is TRBV4-1 and J usage is TRBJ2-7; D uncertain. Trimming removed 3 bases from V and 9 bases from J, with 15 bases in between. Per germline, CDR1 MGHRA and CDR2 YSYEKL. The CDR3 runs to 13 residues. CDR3 amino acids: CASSQTQDLWQYF. CDR3 DNA sequence: TGCGCCAGCAGCCAGACCCAGGATCTGTGGCAGTACTTC.

The chain couples TRBV5-1 to TRBJ2-7; D call uncertain. Germline V gene lookup returns CDR1 SGHRS and CDR2 YFSETQ. The CDR3 has 17 residues. V was pared by 0 bases and J by 0 bases, with 16 bases between. CDR3 sequence reads: CASSLALVNESSYEQYF. The CDR3 bases are TGCGCCAGCAGCTTGGCCTTGGTCAACGAAAGCTCCTACGAGCAGTACTTC.

CDR3 residues: CASSLAWDTQYF. CDR3 sequence (DNA): TGCGCCAGCAGCTTGGCTTGGGATACGCAGTATTTT. The chain couples TRBV5-1 to TRBJ2-3, with unresolved D. Between the trimmed V and J ends, which lost 0 bases and 6 bases, there was a span of 5 bases. This CDR3 contains 12 residues. Germline lookup yields CDR1 SGHRS and CDR2 YFSETQ.

This sequence joins TRBV7-9 and TRBJ2-2, with a tentative D call TRBD2 (6 bases). The V end was cut by 5 bases, the J end by 6 bases, with 19 bases between. The CDR3 spans 16 residues. CDR1 is SEHNR, CDR2 FQNEAQ, per germline (reference sequence). Here the CDR3 DNA reads TGTGCCAGCAGCCCGCGACTAGAAATAATGGCCGGGGAGCTGTTTTTT. Its protein product is CASSPRLEIMAGELFF. The variable domain in full, completed from reference TRBV7-9 and TRBJ2-2, reads DTGVSQNPRHKITKRGQNVTFRCDPISEHNRLYWYRQTLGQGPEFLTYFQNEAQLEKSRLLSDRFSAERPKGSFSTLEIQRTEQGDSAMYLCASSPRLEIMAGELFFGEGSRLTVL.

This clone has only one observation. The chain uses TRBV15 and TRBJ2-7; D gene unclear. V shed 1 base and J shed 2 bases, with 12 bases lying between them. CDR3 size: 15 residues. The germline gives CDR1 LNHNV, CDR2 YYDKDF (reference sequence). The CDR3 here is CATSRVLTGAYEQYF. The DNA for the CDR3 is TGTGCCACCAGCAGAGTTTTGACGGGCGCCTACGAGCAGTACTTC.

The V call is TRBV30, the J call TRBJ1-3, with TRBD1 identical over 8 bases. Germline trimming cut 8 bases from V and 9 bases from J; bases unmatched to any gene: 12. The CDR3 extends over 13 amino acids. The V gene's germline CDR1 is GTSNPN and CDR2 SVGIG (reference sequence). The CDR3 nucleotides read TGTGCCCTGAGGACAGGGCTACGGGGCACCATATATTTT. Protein sequence: CALRTGLRGTIYF.

The chain joins TRBV7-8 to TRBJ2-7; TRBD1 matches 8 bases. The CDR3 length is 15 residues. From germline, CDR1 is SGHVS and CDR2 FQNEAQ. Germline trimming cut 1 base from V and 0 bases from J; bases unmatched to any gene: 2. For the CDR3, the DNA is TGTGCCAGCAGCTTAGTGCAGGGGGCCTCCTACGAGCAGTACTTC. As protein: CASSLVQGASYEQYF.

This clone was counted a single time. The CDR3 nucleotides are TGTGCCAGCAGCCATGACTTCTTACGGGGGAACACTGAAGCTTTCTTT. Encoded protein: CASSHDFLRGNTEAFF. V is TRBV7-9 and J is TRBJ1-1, with D hard to call. The V gene lost 5 bases and the J gene lost 1 base, with 17 bases spanning the gap. The CDR3 has 16 residues. Germline-derived CDR1 and CDR2 are SEHNR and FQNEAQ (reference sequence).